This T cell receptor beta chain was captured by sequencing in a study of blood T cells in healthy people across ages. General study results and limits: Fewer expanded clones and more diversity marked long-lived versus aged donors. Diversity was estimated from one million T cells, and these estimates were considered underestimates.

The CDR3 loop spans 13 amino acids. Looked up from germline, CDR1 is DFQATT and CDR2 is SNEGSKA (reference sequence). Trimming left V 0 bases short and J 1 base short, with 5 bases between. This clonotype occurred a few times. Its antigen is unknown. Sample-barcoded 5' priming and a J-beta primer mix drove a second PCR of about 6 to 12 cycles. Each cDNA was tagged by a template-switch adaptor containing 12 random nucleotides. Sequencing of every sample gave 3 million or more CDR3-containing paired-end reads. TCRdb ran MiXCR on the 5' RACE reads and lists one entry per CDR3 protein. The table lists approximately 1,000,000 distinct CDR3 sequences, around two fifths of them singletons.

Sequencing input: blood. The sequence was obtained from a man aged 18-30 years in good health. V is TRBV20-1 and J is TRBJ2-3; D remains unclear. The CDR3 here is CSARDLRTDTQYF. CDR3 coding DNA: TGCAGTGCTAGAGATCTGCGCACAGATACGCAGTATTTT.